This T cell receptor (beta chain) was observed in a study of blood T cell repertoires in COVID-19 (dated by TCRdb to 2018 to 2021). Notes on the research overall: Samples covering the acute and convalescent phases of COVID-19 were provided by collaborators in the United States, Italy and Spain. The material from the prospective study consisted of cDNA or gDNA derived from T cells, B-cell-depleted T cells, or PBMCs. Deeply sampled blood TCRbeta repertoires from subjects exposed to, actively infected with, or recovered from COVID-19 were included in the dataset. A freely available public database, intended as a resource for researchers studying the immune response to SARS-CoV-2, is where the repertoires were released. The samples were drawn from two sources: the first 160 participants of the ongoing ImmuneRACE study, and over 1,000 subjects contributed by 6 global collaborators. The sample metadata nearly always contained a de-identified subject ID, COVID-19 status, age in years and sex. Where HLA class I and class II types were available, the types were taken from metadata supplied by the sample provider, not from assay-based typing. Points the paper makes about the study in general: The amount of clinical and demographic metadata varied by source and participant and was provided uncurated.

Enrolling through a virtual design, the prospective study's participants ranged in age from roughly 18 to 95 years and lived across around 25 United States geographic areas. In the prospective study, participants were assigned to cohorts based on the clinical history participants reported in a screening survey and a study questionnaire. Recovered participants in ImmuneRACE Cohort 3 were defined as having two consecutive negative NP/OP PCR tests, clearance from a healthcare professional, or resolution of symptoms. Mobile phlebotomists in the prospective study collected whole blood, serum and a nasopharyngeal or oropharyngeal swab from every participant. Additional blood draws and questionnaires over an approximately two-month period could optionally be provided by prospective study participants. Before DNA extraction, prospective study blood samples were shipped either frozen or at room temperature.

TCRbeta CDR3 regions were amplified from genomic DNA using the immunoSEQ Assay, a bias-controlled multiplex PCR. On the authors' methods: Nucleated cell counts per sample were estimated from amplification of reference gene primers within the assay. Sequence reads were collapsed and filtered to measure the absolute abundance of every unique TCRbeta CDR3 rearrangement. For each sample, productive Simpson clonality was calculated as the square root of Simpson's diversity index over productive rearrangements. Drawn from immuneACCESS, this table holds only the in-frame rearrangements with V and J called that TCRdb kept. Clones are partly lost; checked studies trace under half to an unresolved V gene and leave the rest unexplained. V and J calls and clone size are copied from that table; D and trimming were computed from the DNA. This sample gives fewer than 250,000 clones in total; approximately 80% of them show up just once. The top ten constitute 1.5% to 2% of the sample.

About this clone: Its antigen has not been determined. Base-call qualities are not available, and no considerably larger clone is one nucleotide away.

The CDR1 and CDR2 encoded by the germline V gene (reference sequence) are MNHEY and SMNVEV. The V end loses 3 bases and the J end loses 3 bases, and a stretch of 13 bases separates them. Including the terminal cysteine and phenylalanine, the CDR3 comprises 15 residues. The kept DNA is CDR3 alone, 45 bases in frame from the first base. This TCR derives from a man in his sixties who had recovered from COVID-19. The chain is encoded by TRBV27 joined to TRBJ2-3; the D segment could be TRBD2, given 6 matching bases. Sequencing input: PBMCs or T cells enriched from blood (not recorded which). The CDR3 sequence is CASSLEGIRTDTQYF. The nucleotide sequence is given as TGTGCCAGCAGTTTGGAGGGGATTCGGACAGATACGCAGTATTTT.